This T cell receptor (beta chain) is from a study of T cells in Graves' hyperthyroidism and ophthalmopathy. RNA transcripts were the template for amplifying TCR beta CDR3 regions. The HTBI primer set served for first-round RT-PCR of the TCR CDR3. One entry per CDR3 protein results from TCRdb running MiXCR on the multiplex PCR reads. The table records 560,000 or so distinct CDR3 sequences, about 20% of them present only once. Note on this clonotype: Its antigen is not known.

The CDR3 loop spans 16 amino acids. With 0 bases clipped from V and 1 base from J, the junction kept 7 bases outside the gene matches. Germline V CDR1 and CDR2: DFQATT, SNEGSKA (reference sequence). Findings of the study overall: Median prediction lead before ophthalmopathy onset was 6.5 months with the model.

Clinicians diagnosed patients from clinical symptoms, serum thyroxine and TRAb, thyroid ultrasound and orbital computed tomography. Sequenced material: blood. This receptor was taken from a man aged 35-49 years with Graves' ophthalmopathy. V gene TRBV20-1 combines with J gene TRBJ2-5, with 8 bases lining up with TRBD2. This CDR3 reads CSARDLFSGTQETQYF. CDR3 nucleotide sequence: TGCAGTGCTAGAGATCTCTTTAGCGGGACCCAAGAGACCCAGTACTTC.